This TCR beta chain emerged from a study of blood T cell repertoires in COVID-19. Clones were read by immunoSEQ multiplex PCR, and TCRdb kept only the in-frame ones, dropping some. Among around 230,000 clones listed, about 85% were seen once. This CDR3 spans 16 amino acids. V was shortened by 6 bases and J by 4 bases, with 20 bases between the two germline ends. Germline loops: CDR1 ENHRY, CDR2 SYGVKD. This sequence joins TRBV10-3 and TRBJ2-3; D may match TRBD1 or TRBD2 (5 bases each). This TCR was sampled from a man aged 55-75 years who had recovered from COVID-19. Sequencing was carried out using peripheral blood. In nucleotides, the CDR3 is TGTGCCATCAGGGAGAGGGGCCGCACGCTGGCAGATACGCAGTATTTT. Translation: CAIRERGRTLADTQYF.